This T cell receptor (beta chain) was found in a study of blood T cell repertoires in COVID-19. Whole-study context: The United States, Italy and Spain provided the acute and convalescent COVID-19 samples. Nucleic acid was either cDNA or gDNA, and it came from T cells, B-cell-depleted T cells, or PBMCs.

Original handling: Counts of nucleated cells, estimated from reference gene primer amplification, were obtained. Libraries were prepared by immunoSEQ multiplex PCR; TCRdb keeps only in-frame clonotypes and omits some of them. Clone size and V and J calls were adopted from that table, with D and trimming inferred from the DNA. The sample records tens of thousands of clones, around 90% being singletons. This clone has just a few counts. Sequencing was carried out using peripheral blood. This clonotype originated in a woman in her 70s with active COVID-19.

The CDR3 is CASSFVSGGGEQFF. Written as DNA, the CDR3 is TGTGCCAGCAGTTTCGTCTCGGGTGGAGGGGAGCAGTTCTTC. The chain joins TRBV28 to TRBJ2-1; TRBD2 might be the D (6 bases). Germline V lookup: CDR1 MDHEN, CDR2 SYDVKM. V shed 3 bases and J shed 10 bases, with 16 bases lying between them. This CDR3 has 14 residues.